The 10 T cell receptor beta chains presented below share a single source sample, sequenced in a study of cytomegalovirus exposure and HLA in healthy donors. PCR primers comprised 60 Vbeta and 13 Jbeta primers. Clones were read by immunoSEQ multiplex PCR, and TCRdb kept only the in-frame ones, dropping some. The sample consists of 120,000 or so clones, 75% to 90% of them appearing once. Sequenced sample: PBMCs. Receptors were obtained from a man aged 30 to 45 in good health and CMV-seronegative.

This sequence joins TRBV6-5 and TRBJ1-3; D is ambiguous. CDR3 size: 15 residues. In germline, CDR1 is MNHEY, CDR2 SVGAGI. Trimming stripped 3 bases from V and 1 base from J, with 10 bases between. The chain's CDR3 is CASSYLPGSGNTIYF. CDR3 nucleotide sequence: TGTGCCAGCAGTTATCTTCCGGGGTCTGGAAACACCATATATTTT.

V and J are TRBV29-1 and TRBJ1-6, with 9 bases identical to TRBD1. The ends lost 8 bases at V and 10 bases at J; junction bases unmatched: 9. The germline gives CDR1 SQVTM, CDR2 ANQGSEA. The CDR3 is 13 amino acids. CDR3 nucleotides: TGCAGCACCGCACAGGGGGCCGGGTCACCCCTCCACTTT. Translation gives CSTAQGAGSPLHF.

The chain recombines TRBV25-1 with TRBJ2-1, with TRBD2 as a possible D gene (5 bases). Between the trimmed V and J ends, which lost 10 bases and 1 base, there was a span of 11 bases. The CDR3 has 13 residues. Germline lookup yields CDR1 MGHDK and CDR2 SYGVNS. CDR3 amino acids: CATEGWSYNEQFF. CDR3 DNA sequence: TGTGCCACAGAGGGCTGGTCCTACAATGAGCAGTTCTTC.

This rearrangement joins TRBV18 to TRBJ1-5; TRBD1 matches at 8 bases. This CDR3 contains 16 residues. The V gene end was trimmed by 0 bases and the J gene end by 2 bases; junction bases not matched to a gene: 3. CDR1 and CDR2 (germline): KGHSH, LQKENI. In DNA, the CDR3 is TGTGCCAGCTCACCACCGGGGACAGGTCGCAATCAGCCCCAGCATTTT. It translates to CASSPPGTGRNQPQHF.

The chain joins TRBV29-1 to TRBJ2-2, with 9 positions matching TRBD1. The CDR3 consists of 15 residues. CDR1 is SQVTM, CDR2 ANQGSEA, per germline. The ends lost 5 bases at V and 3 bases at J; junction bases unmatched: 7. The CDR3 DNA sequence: TGCAGCGTTACCTTACAGGGGGCATACACCGGGGAGCTGTTTTTT. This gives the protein CSVTLQGAYTGELFF.

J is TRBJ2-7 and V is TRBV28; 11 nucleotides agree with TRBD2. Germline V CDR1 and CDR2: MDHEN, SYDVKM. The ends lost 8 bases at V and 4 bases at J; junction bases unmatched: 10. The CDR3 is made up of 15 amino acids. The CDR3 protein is CASRDVRLAGYEQYF. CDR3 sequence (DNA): TGTGCCAGCCGTGATGTGCGACTAGCGGGGTACGAGCAGTACTTC.

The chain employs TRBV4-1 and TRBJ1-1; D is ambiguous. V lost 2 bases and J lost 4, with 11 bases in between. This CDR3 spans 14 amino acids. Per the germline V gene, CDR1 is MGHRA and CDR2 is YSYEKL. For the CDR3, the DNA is TGCGCCAGCAGCCAACTCCTAGCTCCCACTGAAGCTTTCTTT. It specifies CASSQLLAPTEAFF.

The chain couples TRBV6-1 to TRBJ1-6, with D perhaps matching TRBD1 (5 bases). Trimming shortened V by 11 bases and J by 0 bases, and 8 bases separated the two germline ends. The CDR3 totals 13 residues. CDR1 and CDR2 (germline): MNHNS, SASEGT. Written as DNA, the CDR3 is TGTGCCGGGGGGGACTCCTATAATTCACCCCTCCACTTT. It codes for CAGGDSYNSPLHF.

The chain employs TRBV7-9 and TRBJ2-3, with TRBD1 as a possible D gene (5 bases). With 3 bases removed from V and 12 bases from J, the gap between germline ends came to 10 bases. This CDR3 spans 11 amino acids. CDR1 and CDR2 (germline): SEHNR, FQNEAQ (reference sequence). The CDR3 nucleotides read TGTGCCAGCAGCTTGTTAGGGGATCAGTATTTT. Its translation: CASSLLGDQYF.

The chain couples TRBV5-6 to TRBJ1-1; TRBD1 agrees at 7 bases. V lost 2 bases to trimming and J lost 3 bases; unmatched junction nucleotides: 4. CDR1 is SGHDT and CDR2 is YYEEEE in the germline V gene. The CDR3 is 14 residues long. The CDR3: CASSLGTAHTEAFF. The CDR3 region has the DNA TGTGCCAGCAGCTTAGGGACAGCTCACACTGAAGCTTTCTTT. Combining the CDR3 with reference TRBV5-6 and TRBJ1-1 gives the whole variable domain DAGVTQSPTHLIKTRGQQVTLRCSPKSGHDTVSWYQQALGQGPQFIFQYYEEEERQRGNFPDRFSGHQFPNYSSELNVNALLLGDSALYLCASSLGTAHTEAFFGQGTRLTVV.